This T cell receptor beta chain was observed in a study of shared clonotypes between healthy human individuals. Study-wide findings and caveats: Relative to their counterparts shared across all four donors, non-shared clonotypes exhibited diminished generation probabilities.

The CDR3 contains 14 residues. The V and J ends lost 8 bases and 4 bases, in that order; junction bases with no gene match: 8. Per germline, CDR1 SNHLY and CDR2 FYNNEI. Donors comprised only Caucasian adults living in Nashville, Tennessee. CD4+ cell separation produced CD45RA+ naive and CD45RA-negative memory subsets. Turning to this clone: Its antigen is unidentified.

Assay: immunoSEQ multiplex PCR; the TCRdb copy retains only in-frame clones and omits some. The sample lists approximately 700,000 clones, around 78% occurring once. Sequenced sample: memory CD4+ T cells sorted from blood. The subset here: CD45RA-negative fraction. The receptor was derived from a woman aged 25 to 39 in good health. V and J are TRBV2 and TRBJ2-3; 8 bases are shared with TRBD1. The CDR3 nucleotides are TGTGCCAGCGCTCCGGAACAGGGGGCAGATACGCAGTATTTT. Encoded protein: CASAPEQGADTQYF.